This T cell receptor (beta chain) was observed in a study of shared clonotypes between healthy human individuals. As concerns this clone: The antigen is unknown.

All donors were healthy HIV-negative adults lacking recent acute infections or vaccinations. Only in-frame clones appear in the TCRdb table, and some are missing; sequencing was by immunoSEQ multiplex PCR. The profile shows about 990,000 clones, around three quarters of them singletons. Whole-study results and caveats: As a rule, naive subsets had a larger estimated richness than memory subsets.

Germline CDR1 SEHNR, CDR2 FQNEAQ (reference sequence). V shed 5 bases and J 8 bases; nucleotides not matched to a gene: 5. This CDR3 comprises 13 residues. The TCR was taken from a man younger than 35 in good health. Some clones in this sample may be carry-over from other donors' samples. This chain uses TRBV7-9 with TRBJ1-2; 10 bases are shared with TRBD1. Source material: memory CD4+ T cells from PBMCs. Subset here: CD45RA-negative fraction. Here the CDR3 DNA reads TGTGCCAGCAGCCCGACAGGGGGCGGGGGCTACACCTTC. This translates into CASSPTGGGGYTF.